This entry lists 25 T cell receptor beta chains sequenced from one sample in a study of control samples from healthy donors and cancer patients. TCRdb's copy holds only in-frame clones and misses some; the assay was immunoSEQ multiplex PCR. The sample has about 100,000 clones, about 88% seen once. Sequenced sample: blood. These receptors were taken from a woman aged 50 to 65 in good health.

The chain uses TRBV2 and TRBJ2-7; D assignment may be TRBD1 or TRBD2 (5 bases each). Germline V gene lookup returns CDR1 SNHLY and CDR2 FYNNEI. V was cut by 6 bases and J by 2 bases, with 11 bases left in between. CDR3 length equals 13 residues. This chain's CDR3 is CASSRDGTYEQYF. CDR3 in DNA: TGTGCCAGCAGCAGGGACGGTACCTACGAGCAGTACTTC.

This chain links TRBV18 with TRBJ2-5; tentative D call: TRBD1 (6 bases). V lost 3 bases, J lost 1 base, and 9 bases lay in between. CDR3 length: 14 residues. Germline V gives CDR1 KGHSH, CDR2 LQKENI. The CDR3 DNA reads as TGTGCCAGCTCACCCACAGGGATCCAAGAGACCCAGTACTTC. It codes for CASSPTGIQETQYF.

This clone was seen only once. This CDR3 reads CASSYWGAGANVLTF. CDR3 nucleotide sequence: TGTGCCAGCAGTTATTGGGGGGCTGGGGCCAACGTCCTGACTTTC. This chain connects TRBV7-3 to TRBJ2-6, with D perhaps TRBD2 (6 bases). The V gene's germline CDR1 is SGHTA and CDR2 FQGTGA. The germline V and J ends were trimmed by 6 bases and 2 bases, with 11 bases remaining between them. This CDR3 comprises 15 residues.

This chain connects TRBV6-5 to TRBJ1-2, with no clear D. This CDR3 region has 13 residues. Germline loops: CDR1 MNHEY, CDR2 SVGAGI. V was trimmed by 5 bases and J by 0 bases, leaving 7 bases between them. The CDR3 region is CASSLQANYGYTF. The CDR3 DNA reads TGTGCCAGCAGTCTCCAGGCTAACTATGGCTACACCTTC.

V is TRBV11-2 and J is TRBJ1-1; weak D call: TRBD1 (5 bases). The CDR3 is made up of 17 amino acids. CDR1 SGHAT and CDR2 FQNNGV come from the germline V gene. V lost 3 bases and J lost 1, with 18 bases in between. This CDR3 reads CASSFGGGIVRNTEAFF. The CDR3 bases are TGTGCCAGCAGCTTCGGGGGGGGGATCGTTCGGAACACTGAAGCTTTCTTT. Complete variable domain (other parts from reference TRBV11-2 and TRBJ1-1): EAGVAQSPRYKIIEKRQSVAFWCNPISGHATLYWYQQILGQGPKLLIQFQNNGVVDDSQLPKDRFSAERLKGVDSTLKIQPAKLEDSAVYLCASSFGGGIVRNTEAFFGQGTRLTVV.

The V and J genes are TRBV4-3 and TRBJ2-7, with 8 bases fitting TRBD1. The CDR3 length is 13 residues. Looked up from germline, CDR1 is LGHNA and CDR2 is YSLEER. V shed 5 bases and J 3 bases; nucleotides not matched to a gene: 3. The CDR3, as DNA: TGCGCCAGCAGCTTCGACAGGGGCTACGAGCAGTACGTC. It yields the protein CASSFDRGYEQYV.

The chain's CDR3 is CASSTRQTPTNGYTF. Written as DNA, the CDR3 is TGTGCCAGCAGTACTCGACAGACTCCCACCAATGGCTACACCTTC. V is TRBV27 and J is TRBJ1-2, with TRBD1 as a possible D gene (5 bases). The CDR3 runs 15 residues. Germline CDR1 MNHEY, CDR2 SMNVEV (reference sequence). The V and J ends lost 5 bases and 6 bases respectively, with 19 bases between them.

This chain joins TRBV27 and TRBJ1-5; the D is unclear. The CDR3 is 15 residues long. V was shortened by 5 bases and J by 5 bases, with 16 bases between the two germline ends. Germline V gives CDR1 MNHEY, CDR2 SMNVEV (reference sequence). The CDR3: CASSPGRDPYQPQHF. The CDR3 region has the DNA TGTGCCAGCAGTCCCGGCCGGGATCCGTATCAGCCCCAGCATTTT.

This sequence joins TRBV30 and TRBJ1-4; D may be TRBD1 (5 bases). Germline loops: CDR1 GTSNPN, CDR2 SVGIG (reference sequence). V was shortened by 2 bases and J by 8 bases, with 24 bases between the two germline ends. This CDR3 has 17 amino acids. The DNA of the CDR3 is TGTGCCTGGAGTATCCCGGGACTCAAAATTAAAGGGGAAAAACTGTTTTTT. It specifies CAWSIPGLKIKGEKLFF.

V is TRBV6-5 and J is TRBJ2-1, with 9 bases aligning to TRBD2. Germline V gene data show CDR1 as MNHEY and CDR2 as SVGAGI. The CDR3 totals 13 residues. Trimming took 2 bases from V and 9 from J; bases not matched to a gene: 2. This CDR3 reads CASSYATSGEQFF. The CDR3 DNA sequence: TGTGCCAGCAGTTACGCGACTAGCGGTGAGCAGTTCTTC.

The gene calls are TRBV30 and TRBJ2-5; no clear D. Germline values: CDR1 GTSNPN, CDR2 SVGIG (reference sequence). CDR3 length: 15 residues. V shed 5 bases and J shed 1 base, with 17 bases lying between them. The CDR3 nucleotides read TGTGCCTGGTCCCCGGGTCCACGAATCCAAGAGACCCAGTACTTC. This sequence encodes CAWSPGPRIQETQYF.

The chain uses TRBV5-4 and TRBJ1-4; TRBD1 agrees at 8 bases. Trimming at V came to 2 bases and at J to 8 bases, leaving 8 bases not matched to a gene. Per the germline V gene, CDR1 is SGHNT and CDR2 is YYREEE (reference sequence). The CDR3 contains 15 residues. The CDR3 bases are TGTGCCAGCAGCTTAAACAGGGGGATATACGAAAAACTGTTTTTT. As protein: CASSLNRGIYEKLFF.

J is TRBJ1-1 and V is TRBV7-9, with no clear D. The CDR3 has 13 residues. The germline CDR1 and CDR2 sequences are SEHNR and FQNEAQ (reference sequence). The V end lost 5 bases, the J end lost 4 bases, and 11 bases lay between the germline ends. CDR3 loop: CASSAIGGTEAFF. Here the CDR3 DNA reads TGTGCCAGCAGCGCGATAGGTGGCACTGAAGCTTTCTTT.

The CDR3 DNA is TGTGCCAGCAGCGTAAGTGGTAACTATGGCTACACCTTC. This codes for CASSVSGNYGYTF. The gene calls are TRBV9 and TRBJ1-2; the D is unclear. This CDR3 has 13 amino acids. Per the germline V gene, CDR1 is SGDLS and CDR2 is YYNGEE. V was cut by 1 base and J by 1 base, with 5 bases left in between.

The chain links TRBV4-3 to TRBJ1-2; D may be TRBD1 (6 bases). The germline V gene has CDR1 LGHNA and CDR2 YSLEER. The V end was cut by 0 bases, the J end by 3 bases, with 14 bases between. This CDR3 comprises 16 residues. CDR3 in DNA: TGCGCCAGCAGCCAAGATCAGACAGGCAAATACTATGGCTACACCTTC. This translates into CASSQDQTGKYYGYTF.

The chain combines TRBV5-1 with TRBJ1-3; 10 nucleotides match TRBD1. V shed 2 bases, J shed 3 bases, and the junction held 2 bases outside the gene matches. There are 15 residues in the CDR3. Germline lookup yields CDR1 SGHRS and CDR2 YFSETQ. The CDR3: CASSFGTGVGNTIYF. CDR3 DNA sequence: TGCGCCAGCAGCTTCGGGACAGGGGTTGGAAACACCATATATTTT.

The J gene is TRBJ2-1, the V gene TRBV27; 10 bases are a match to TRBD1. The V segment lost 5 bases and the J segment 8 bases; nucleotides outside the gene matches: 15. The CDR3 runs 17 residues. CDR1 MNHEY and CDR2 SMNVEV come from the germline V gene (reference sequence). As DNA, the CDR3 is TGTGCCAGCAGTCTAGGACAGGGGGTAATAGTTATTGATGAGCAGTTCTTC. This gives the protein CASSLGQGVIVIDEQFF.

The chain combines TRBV5-5 with TRBJ2-7; D is possibly TRBD2 (5 bases). The CDR3 spans 10 residues. CDR1 is SGHKS, CDR2 YYEKEE, per germline (reference sequence). The CDR3, as DNA: TGTGAGAGGGTTCGGTACGAGCAGTACGTC. Translating gives CERVRYEQYV.

DNA of the CDR3: TGTGCCAGCAGCCGTATGGTCGGCGGCGGGAGGGCAGATACGCAGTATTTT. Protein sequence: CASSRMVGGGRADTQYF. The rearrangement joins TRBV7-2 to TRBJ2-3; 9 nucleotides match TRBD2. Germline V lookup: CDR1 SGHTA, CDR2 FQGNSA. The CDR3 has 17 amino acids. With V trimmed by 5 bases and J by 4 bases, 13 bases remained unmatched.

This sequence joins TRBV15 and TRBJ1-4, with 9 bases that match TRBD1. Germline CDR1 and CDR2: LNHNV and YYDKDF (reference sequence). The CDR3 runs 16 residues. V dropped 4 bases and J dropped 5; count of bases not matched to a gene: 8. The CDR3 protein is CATSKPGQGYNEKLFF. DNA of the CDR3: TGTGCCACCAGCAAACCGGGACAGGGCTACAATGAAAAACTGTTTTTT.

The V gene is TRBV27, the J gene TRBJ2-5; either TRBD1 or TRBD2 may fit D (5 bases each). Trimming cost V 3 bases and J 9 bases, with 14 bases left between them. Germline V gene data show CDR1 as MNHEY and CDR2 as SMNVEV (reference sequence). The CDR3 covers 13 residues. CDR3: CASSLGVLEAQYF. The DNA of the CDR3 is TGTGCCAGCAGTTTGGGGGTACTTGAGGCCCAGTACTTC.

The chain employs TRBV6-5 and TRBJ2-7; D not resolved. This CDR3 comprises 16 residues. The germline CDR1 and CDR2 sequences are MNHEY and SVGAGI. V was trimmed by 0 bases and J by 0 bases, leaving 12 bases between them. This CDR3 reads CASSYSTERSSYEQYF. The CDR3 DNA follows: TGTGCCAGCAGTTACTCGACGGAGAGGAGCTCCTACGAGCAGTACTTC.

The chain couples TRBV27 to TRBJ1-6, with unresolved D. Germline loops: CDR1 MNHEY, CDR2 SMNVEV (reference sequence). V lost 6 bases and J 6 bases, leaving 6 bases between the germline ends. The length of the CDR3 is 12 residues. Written as DNA, the CDR3 is TGTGCCAGCAGCCGACCTAATTCACCCCTCCACTTT. Its protein product is CASSRPNSPLHF.

The rearrangement joins TRBV28 to TRBJ1-2; D not certain. Trimming shortened V by 5 bases and J by 0 bases, and 7 bases separated the two germline ends. Germline CDR1 is MDHEN and CDR2 is SYDVKM. The CDR3 has 13 residues. The CDR3 coding sequence is TGTGCCAGCAGTACTGGGGCTAACTATGGCTACACCTTC. Protein sequence: CASSTGANYGYTF.

The chain recombines TRBV21-1 with TRBJ2-3; no DNA check was done on the table's D call, TRBD2. TRBV21-1 is tagged as a pseudogene. The CDR3 extends over 15 amino acids. The CDR3 loop is CASTRLAARTDTQYF. The CDR3 nucleotides are TGTGCCAGCACCCGACTAGCAGCCCGCACAGATACGCAGTATTTT.